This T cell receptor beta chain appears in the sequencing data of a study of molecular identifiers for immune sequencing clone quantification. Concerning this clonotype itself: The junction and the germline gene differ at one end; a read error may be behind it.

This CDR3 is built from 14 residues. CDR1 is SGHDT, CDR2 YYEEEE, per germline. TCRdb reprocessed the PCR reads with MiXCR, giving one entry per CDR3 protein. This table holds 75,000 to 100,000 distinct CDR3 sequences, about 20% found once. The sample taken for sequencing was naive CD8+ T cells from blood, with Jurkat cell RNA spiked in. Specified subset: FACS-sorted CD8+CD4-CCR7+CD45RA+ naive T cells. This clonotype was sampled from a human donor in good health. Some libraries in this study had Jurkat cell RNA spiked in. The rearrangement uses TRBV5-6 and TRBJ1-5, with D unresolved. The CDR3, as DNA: TGTGCCAGCACCCGGCTGACATGGCAGTCAGCCCCAGCATTT. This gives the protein CASTRLTWQSAPAF.